This T cell receptor (beta chain) was documented in a study of blood T cell repertoires in COVID-19. Background on the study: T cells, B-cell-depleted T cells, or PBMCs supplied cDNA or gDNA.

Clones were read by immunoSEQ multiplex PCR, and TCRdb kept only the in-frame ones, dropping some. The data contain 250,000 or so clones, about four fifths of them seen just once; the ten biggest clones take up about 3.5%. Participants, 18 to 89 years old, spanned approximately 25 US areas. Which cohort a participant joined came from the clinical history participants gave. Two negative PCRs, clearance, or symptom resolution were required of recovered Cohort 3 donors. Trimming took 1 base from V and 4 from J, leaving 13 bases between them. Germline CDR1 is SGHTA and CDR2 is FQGNSA. This CDR3 region has 15 residues.

The chain links TRBV7-2 to TRBJ1-2, with a possible D match to TRBD1 (6 bases). The sequenced sample was PBMCs or T cells enriched from blood (not recorded which). This receptor was obtained from a man between 45 and 60 years old who had recovered from COVID-19. In DNA, the CDR3 is TGTGCCAGCAGCTTAGGGGTCACAGGGAGCTATGGCTACACCTTC. It encodes CASSLGVTGSYGYTF.